This T cell receptor beta chain was recovered during a study of blood T cell repertoires in COVID-19. This CDR3 has 14 amino acids. J gave up 4 bases and V 4 bases, and 3 bases lay outside the gene matches. Germline CDR1 is SGHVS and CDR2 is FQNEAQ. This table comes from immunoSEQ multiplex PCR, and its TCRdb copy is limited to in-frame clones, with some not included. The sample lists around 380,000 clones, over 75% occurring once. The sample was PBMCs or T cells enriched from blood (not recorded which). This sequence joins TRBV7-8 and TRBJ2-2; TRBD1 matches at 7 bases. The sequence derives from a man aged 30-40 years who had recovered from COVID-19. The CDR3 region has the DNA TGTGCCAGCAGCTATTACAGGGGCACCGGGGAGCTGTTTTTT. This encodes CASSYYRGTGELFF.